These 19 T cell receptor beta chains were sequenced from one sample in a study of blood T cell repertoires in COVID-19. Sequencing was performed with immunoSEQ multiplex PCR; in TCRdb, only in-frame clones are kept and a portion is missing. The table records 100,000 to 150,000 clones, roughly 72% of them present only once. The sequencing sample was made of peripheral blood. Receptors originate from a man aged 55 to 69 with acute or convalescent COVID-19.

The chain uses TRBV7-9 and TRBJ1-1, with D tentatively TRBD1 (6 bases). The CDR3 spans 15 residues. Germline CDR1 and CDR2: SEHNR and FQNEAQ (reference sequence). The germline V and J ends were trimmed by 1 base and 2 bases, with 11 bases remaining between them. CDR3 protein: CASSLVRGGNTEAFF. CDR3 nucleotide sequence: TGTGCCAGCAGCTTAGTGCGGGGGGGCAACACTGAAGCTTTCTTT.

This chain uses TRBV18 with TRBJ2-3, with D possibly being TRBD2 (5 bases). The V and J ends lost 3 bases and 2 bases respectively, with 9 bases between them. Germline V gene lookup returns CDR1 KGHSH and CDR2 LQKENI. This CDR3 spans 14 amino acids. The CDR3, as DNA: TGTGCCAGCTCACCGAAGCTAGCCACAGATACGCAGTATTTT. This codes for CASSPKLATDTQYF.

The chain is built from TRBV30 and TRBJ1-1; D perhaps matches TRBD1 (6 bases). V was clipped by 5 bases and J by 1 base, with 14 bases between them. This CDR3 is built from 14 residues. Germline V gives CDR1 GTSNPN, CDR2 SVGIG (reference sequence). The CDR3 region has the DNA TGTGCCTGGGCCCTGGGGGCCTCGAACACTGAAGCTTTCTTT. Amino acids: CAWALGASNTEAFF.

This clone appeared a single time. The chain couples TRBV9 to TRBJ2-1; TRBD2 matches 9 bases. In germline, CDR1 is SGDLS, CDR2 YYNGEE. This CDR3 region has 18 residues. V dropped 0 bases and J dropped 4; count of bases not matched to a gene: 11. In nucleotides, the CDR3 is TGTGCCAGCAGCGTAGGCGGGAGGGCGTTAGGTAGGTACAATGAGCAGTTCTTC. Translated, it gives CASSVGGRALGRYNEQFF.

In this sample, this clone turned up once. The genes are TRBV13 and TRBJ2-3, with D possibly TRBD2 on 7 matching bases. The germline V and J ends were trimmed by 5 bases and 5 bases, with 14 bases remaining between them. The CDR3 is 14 residues long. Germline loops: CDR1 PRHDT, CDR2 FYEKMQ (reference sequence). The DNA of the CDR3 is TGTGCCAGCAGCAAGAGGGGGGGCATAGATACGCAGTATTTT. It translates to CASSKRGGIDTQYF.

The chain combines TRBV5-4 with TRBJ2-4, with D perhaps TRBD2 (5 bases). CDR1 SGHNT and CDR2 YYREEE come from the germline V gene (reference sequence). The CDR3 extends over 15 amino acids. V was trimmed by 0 bases and J by 7 bases, leaving 14 bases between them. The CDR3 DNA sequence: TGTGCCAGCAGCTTGGGAGGGTCCCAACCCAACATTCAGTACTTC. As protein: CASSLGGSQPNIQYF.

V usage is TRBV12-5 and J usage is TRBJ2-1; weak D call: TRBD2 (5 bases). Trimming took 1 base from V and 8 from J, leaving 9 bases between them. This CDR3 region has 13 residues. The germline V gene encodes CDR1 LGHNT and CDR2 FRNRAP. The CDR3 bases are TGTGCTAGTGGTTTGGGGCGGGCGGATGAGCAGTTCTTC. Its protein product is CASGLGRADEQFF.

As to this clone: Other DNA sequences in the sample encode the same CDR3. CDR3 DNA sequence: TGCGCCAGCAGCTCCAGGGGGTACCAAGAGACCCAGTACTTC. It translates to CASSSRGYQETQYF. The rearrangement links TRBV5-1 to TRBJ2-5; 7 positions match TRBD1. The CDR3 extends over 14 amino acids. J was trimmed by 0 bases and V by 3 bases; bases with no gene match: 2. Germline assignment: CDR1 SGHRS and CDR2 YFSETQ.

The rearrangement links TRBV6-2 or TRBV6-3 to TRBJ2-5; D is perhaps TRBD1 (5 bases). Trimming removed 1 base from V and 2 bases from J, with 11 bases in between. The CDR3 loop spans 15 amino acids. Germline V gives CDR1 MNHEY, CDR2 SVGEGT. The CDR3 DNA reads as TGTGCCAGCAGTTACTTGACAGTGAAGCAAGAGACCCAGTACTTC. It is translated as CASSYLTVKQETQYF.

The chain links TRBV29-1 to TRBJ1-1; 7 bases align to TRBD1. Trimming removed 4 bases from V and 10 bases from J; junction bases left unmatched: 3. CDR3 length: 10 amino acids. The germline gives CDR1 SQVTM, CDR2 ANQGSEA. This CDR3 is CSVGQGRAFF. The DNA for the CDR3 is TGCAGCGTTGGACAGGGCCGAGCTTTCTTT. The full variable domain, completed using reference TRBV29-1 and TRBJ1-1, is SAVISQKPSRDICQRGTSLTIQCQVDSQVTMMFWYRQQPGQSLTLIATANQGSEATYESGFVIDKFPISRPNLTFSTLTVSNMSPEDSSIYLCSVGQGRAFFGQGTRLTVV.

In this sample, this clone turned up a few times. This same CDR3 is encoded by further DNA sequences in the sample. The rearrangement joins TRBV20-1 to TRBJ2-1; 8 nucleotides agree with TRBD2. CDR3 length: 14 amino acids. V gave up 3 bases and J gave up 1 base; unmatched junction bases: 2. Germline assignment: CDR1 DFQATT and CDR2 SNEGSKA (reference sequence). For the CDR3, the DNA is TGCAGTGCTAGTCCTAGCGGGTCCTACAATGAGCAGTTCTTC. This encodes CSASPSGSYNEQFF.

The chain uses TRBV2 and TRBJ2-7, with 12 bases aligning to TRBD1. CDR1 is SNHLY and CDR2 is FYNNEI in the germline V gene. The CDR3 loop spans 13 amino acids. The junction had 3 bases not matched to a gene; V was cut back by 6 bases and J by 6 bases. The chain's CDR3 is CASSWDRGREQYF. DNA for the CDR3: TGTGCCAGCAGCTGGGACAGGGGGCGCGAGCAGTACTTC.

This rearrangement joins TRBV19 to TRBJ2-3; D is perhaps TRBD2 (6 bases). The V gene's germline CDR1 is LNHDA and CDR2 SQIVND (reference sequence). The CDR3 spans 13 residues. The CDR3 nucleotides read TGTGTAGGTCCCGGGAGTGGGTCAGATACGCAGTATTTT. Protein product: CVGPGSGSDTQYF.

The chain combines TRBV20-1 with TRBJ1-5, with D maybe TRBD1 (6 bases). The CDR3 is 15 residues long. Germline-derived CDR1 and CDR2 are DFQATT and SNEGSKA (reference sequence). V gave up 3 bases and J gave up 1 base, with 13 bases separating them. The CDR3 DNA sequence: TGCAGTGCTAGTCGAGGACAGTCGAGCAATCAGCCCCAGCATTTT. This gives the protein CSASRGQSSNQPQHF.

This clone was counted at least ten times. The chain links TRBV3-1 (or the pseudogene TRBV3-2) to TRBJ2-2, with 9 positions matching TRBD1. The germline gives CDR1 LGHDT, CDR2 YNNKEL (reference sequence). With V trimmed by 0 bases and J by 8 bases, 7 bases remained unmatched. This CDR3 spans 16 amino acids. The CDR3 is CASSQDLTGGLGELFF. The CDR3 DNA reads as TGTGCCAGCAGCCAAGATCTTACAGGGGGCTTGGGGGAGCTGTTTTTT.

The chain couples TRBV2 to TRBJ1-2; D unresolved. V was cut by 2 bases and J by 2 bases, with 6 bases left in between. The germline gives CDR1 SNHLY, CDR2 FYNNEI. The CDR3 consists of 13 residues. The CDR3 DNA is TGTGCCAGCAGTGAACCCGGGAACTATGGCTACACCTTC. This sequence encodes CASSEPGNYGYTF.

This clone appeared a few times. V is TRBV7-8 and J is TRBJ1-1; D gene unclear. Germline loops: CDR1 SGHVS, CDR2 FQNEAQ. There are 17 residues in the CDR3. V shed 1 base and J shed 0 bases, with 15 bases lying between them. The CDR3 region is CASSLGRTAIMNTEAFF. CDR3 DNA: TGTGCCAGCAGCTTAGGGCGCACAGCAATAATGAACACTGAAGCTTTCTTT. Using reference TRBV7-8 and TRBJ1-1 for the parts outside the CDR3, the full variable domain is GAGVSQSPRYKVAKRGQDVALRCDPISGHVSLFWYQQALGQGPEFLTYFQNEAQLDKSGLPSDRFFAERPEGSVSTLKIQRTQQEDSAVYLCASSLGRTAIMNTEAFFGQGTRLTVV.

This clone was detected many times. The V and J genes are TRBV3-1 (or the pseudogene TRBV3-2) and TRBJ1-1; weak D call: TRBD1 (5 bases). This CDR3 region has 16 residues. The germline gives CDR1 LGHDT, CDR2 YNNKEL (reference sequence). Trimming stripped 4 bases from V and 3 bases from J, with 18 bases between. Here the CDR3 DNA reads TGTGCCAGCAGCCCTAATCCAGGGATTAGGTACACTGAAGCTTTCTTT. Its translation is CASSPNPGIRYTEAFF.

The chain employs TRBV7-8 and TRBJ2-5; 7 nucleotides match TRBD2. The CDR3 runs 15 residues. With V trimmed by 1 base and J by 2 bases, 4 bases remained unmatched. The V gene's germline CDR1 is SGHVS and CDR2 FQNEAQ. CDR3 amino acids: CASSLGGGRQETQYF. Written as DNA, the CDR3 is TGTGCCAGCAGCTTAGGGGGAGGGCGTCAAGAGACCCAGTACTTC.